Detailed here is one TCR beta chain. Its target is unknown. Germline is not matched at one junction end, which may reflect a read error. CDR1 is ENHRY, CDR2 SYGVKD, per germline. This CDR3 has 15 residues. This entry is derived from a study of cytomegalovirus exposure and HLA in healthy donors. Use of 60 Vbeta and 13 Jbeta primers characterized the PCR. TCRdb keeps only in-frame clones here, not all; method: immunoSEQ multiplex PCR. Here the sample spans approximately 150,000 clones, around 75% being singletons. Findings of the study overall: Most TCRs appeared rarely, but some public TCRs recurred in many donors. A later analysis found that most CMV-associated TCR beta chains appeared HLA-restricted. Per a prior analysis, the majority of TCR beta V segments were productive roughly 87% or roughly 30% of the time. A later analysis, which compared TCR beta chains of equal frequency, found the HLA-associated ones more clonally expanded.

This chain connects TRBV10-3 to TRBJ1-1; D might be TRBD1 (6 bases). The sequenced material came from PBMCs. The TCR was taken from a male donor in good health and CMV-seronegative. The CDR3 nucleotides are TGTGCCCTCAGACCCGGACAGTTCCCCACCGGTGAAGCTTTCTTT. Protein product: CALRPGQFPTGEAFF.